The 22 T cell receptor beta chains in this list originate from one sample, sequenced in a study of spatial heterogeneity in lung cancer. Study-level points and caveats: Tumor mutation counts were tracked by expanded intratumoral alpha and beta TCR counts.

TCRdb processed the 5' RACE reads anew with MiXCR; each CDR3 protein has one entry. The table records approximately 6,800 distinct CDR3 sequences, approximately 11% of them present only once. What these receptors recognize is not known. Time point defined: sample taken at primary tumor resection. Sequenced material: lung tumor tissue, taken at surgery. All receptors come from a female donor with early-stage non-small cell lung cancer.

In its sample, this clonotype ranks as medium-sized. The rearrangement joins TRBV7-2 to TRBJ1-6; maybe TRBD1 (5 bases). The V gene lost 2 bases and the J gene lost 5 bases, with 13 bases spanning the gap. CDR3 length: 16 amino acids. Germline V gene lookup returns CDR1 SGHTA and CDR2 FQGNSA. In DNA form, the CDR3 reads TGTGCCAGCAGCTTAACTCCGGGGGTAGATAATTCACCCCTCCACTTT. Its protein is CASSLTPGVDNSPLHF.

This clonotype was counted many times. The chain uses TRBV19 and TRBJ2-7; D not certain. Germline V gene lookup returns CDR1 LNHDA and CDR2 SQIVND (reference sequence). Trimming shortened V by 1 base and J by 3 bases, and 16 bases separated the two germline ends. The CDR3 totals 16 residues. Here the CDR3 DNA reads TGTGCCAGTAGTATAGCCTCAGGTTCCGGCAACTACGAGCAGTACTTC. Its protein product is CASSIASGSGNYEQYF. Combining the CDR3 with reference TRBV19 and TRBJ2-7 gives the whole variable domain DGGITQSPKYLFRKEGQNVTLSCEQNLNHDAMYWYRQDPGQGLRLIYYSQIVNDFQKGDIAEGYSVSREKKESFPLTVTSAQKNPTAFYLCASSIASGSGNYEQYFGPGTRLTVT.

By proportion, this clonotype is medium-sized (0.01 to 0.1%). The chain recombines TRBV4-1 with TRBJ2-1, with TRBD1 identical over 10 bases. Trimming removed 0 bases from V and 2 bases from J; junction bases left unmatched: 13. CDR3 size: 20 residues. Germline V gives CDR1 MGHRA, CDR2 YSYEKL. The CDR3: CASSQDLRTGGRRTYNEQFF. CDR3 sequence (DNA): TGCGCCAGCAGCCAAGATCTTAGGACAGGGGGGCGGCGAACCTACAATGAGCAGTTCTTC.

The chain is built from TRBV4-3 and TRBJ2-4; D is unresolved. The CDR3 is made up of 17 amino acids. CDR1 and CDR2 from the germline V gene are LGHNA and YSLEER. Trimming removed 0 bases at V and 1 base at J, with 13 bases between. The CDR3 DNA is TGCGCCAGCAGCCAAGATCGAGTAGTTGTCGCCAAAAACATTCAGTACTTC. This encodes CASSQDRVVVAKNIQYF.

The V call is TRBV28, the J call TRBJ2-5; possibly TRBD1 for D (6 bases). This CDR3 is built from 13 residues. Trimming left V 7 bases short and J 2 bases short, with 11 bases between. Germline V CDR1 and CDR2: MDHEN, SYDVKM. The CDR3 loop is CASNRGGQETQYF. The CDR3, as DNA: TGTGCCAGCAATCGAGGGGGACAAGAGACCCAGTACTTC. The complete variable domain, with remaining parts taken from reference TRBV28 and TRBJ2-5, reads DVKVTQSSRYLVKRTGEKVFLECVQDMDHENMFWYRQDPGLGLRLIYFSYDVKMKEKGDIPEGYSVSREKKERFSLILESASTNQTSMYLCASNRGGQETQYFGPGTRLLVL.

This chain connects TRBV13 to TRBJ2-3; 12 positions match TRBD2. Trimming at V came to 4 bases and at J to 4 bases, leaving 6 bases not matched to a gene. There are 16 residues in the CDR3. Germline V gene data show CDR1 as PRHDT and CDR2 as FYEKMQ (reference sequence). CDR3 coding DNA: TGTGCCAGCAGCTCCAAACTAGCGGGGGGCGCAGATACGCAGTATTTT. Protein product: CASSSKLAGGADTQYF. The whole variable domain, remainder taken from reference TRBV13 and TRBJ2-3, is AAGVIQSPRHLIKEKRETATLKCYPIPRHDTVYWYQQGPGQDPQFLISFYEKMQSDKGSIPDRFSAQQFSDYHSELNMSSLELGDSALYFCASSSKLAGGADTQYFGPGTRLTVL.

This clonotype showed up just a few times. V and J are TRBV2 and TRBJ2-5; perhaps TRBD2 as D (6 bases). The CDR3 consists of 18 residues. Germline CDR1 and CDR2: SNHLY and FYNNEI. V was shortened by 5 bases and J by 2 bases, with 24 bases between the two germline ends. The CDR3 is CASSLASVPPGVQETQYF. Here the CDR3 DNA reads TGTGCCAGCAGTCTGGCTAGCGTCCCTCCTGGGGTACAAGAGACCCAGTACTTC.

This clonotype was observed a few times. The J gene is TRBJ2-2, the V gene TRBV19, with D maybe TRBD1 (6 bases). Germline CDR1 reads LNHDA; CDR2 reads SQIVND (reference sequence). Trimming cost V 3 bases and J 7 bases, with 12 bases left between them. This CDR3 is 14 amino acids long. The CDR3 protein is CASSMRTEFGELFF. As DNA, the CDR3 is TGTGCCAGTAGTATGAGGACAGAATTCGGGGAGCTGTTTTTT. Combining the CDR3 with reference TRBV19 and TRBJ2-2 gives the whole variable domain DGGITQSPKYLFRKEGQNVTLSCEQNLNHDAMYWYRQDPGQGLRLIYYSQIVNDFQKGDIAEGYSVSREKKESFPLTVTSAQKNPTAFYLCASSMRTEFGELFFGEGSRLTVL.

This clonotype appeared a few times. This chain uses TRBV4-1 with TRBJ2-3, with no clear D. The CDR3 has 14 amino acids. V shed 0 bases and J shed 6 bases, with 10 bases lying between them. The germline gives CDR1 MGHRA, CDR2 YSYEKL. CDR3 sequence (DNA): TGCGCCAGCAGCCAAGATCGTGTGGGGGATACGCAGTATTTT. This codes for CASSQDRVGDTQYF.

This chain links TRBV4-2 with TRBJ2-1; 9 bases line up with TRBD2. V was clipped by 1 base and J by 2 bases; unmatched bases: 3. The germline V gene has CDR1 LGHNA and CDR2 YNFKEQ. The CDR3 contains 16 residues. The CDR3 spells CASSQASGGTYNEQFF. Here the CDR3 DNA reads TGTGCCAGCAGCCAAGCAAGCGGGGGGACCTACAATGAGCAGTTCTTC.

This clonotype is medium-sized. In DNA form, the CDR3 reads TGTGCCAGCAGTGCAGGCCCTAGCTCCTATAATTCACCCCTCCACTTT. This codes for CASSAGPSSYNSPLHF. V is TRBV2 and J is TRBJ1-6; D is unclear. This CDR3 spans 16 amino acids. The V gene's germline CDR1 is SNHLY and CDR2 FYNNEI. V was trimmed by 4 bases and J by 0 bases, leaving 10 bases between them.

This clonotype was detected a few times. The chain uses TRBV7-2 and TRBJ1-1; 7 bases fit TRBD1. CDR3 length: 15 residues. Germline V gene data show CDR1 as SGHTA and CDR2 as FQGNSA. Unmatched junction bases numbered 10, after V lost 5 bases and J lost 4 bases. The CDR3 protein is CASSPDRLRGTEAFF. CDR3 nucleotides: TGTGCCAGCAGCCCGGACAGGTTAAGGGGCACTGAAGCTTTCTTT.

The rearrangement uses TRBV10-3 and TRBJ2-3, with 14 bases that match TRBD2. The CDR3 sequence is 16 residues long. V shed 2 bases, J shed 6 bases, and the junction held 4 bases outside the gene matches. The germline CDR1 and CDR2 sequences are ENHRY and SYGVKD. The CDR3 loop is CAISERLAGGLDTQYF. In DNA, the CDR3 is TGTGCCATCAGTGAGCGACTAGCGGGGGGGCTGGATACGCAGTATTTT.

A few counts support this clonotype. V and J are TRBV5-6 and TRBJ2-2; unclear D gene. The length of the CDR3 is 16 residues. Germline V gene lookup returns CDR1 SGHDT and CDR2 YYEEEE. V shed 1 base and J shed 1 base, with 11 bases lying between them. The CDR3 DNA reads TGTGCCAGCAGCTTGATCCAAGTAAGGAACACCGGGGAGCTGTTTTTT. As protein: CASSLIQVRNTGELFF.

The chain employs TRBV7-6 and TRBJ2-1; D possibly corresponds to TRBD1 (6 bases). V was cut by 2 bases and J by 4 bases, with 12 bases left in between. The CDR3 has 15 amino acids. The germline gives CDR1 SGHVS, CDR2 FNYEAQ. The CDR3 spells CASSLTGDIYNEQFF. The DNA for the CDR3 is TGTGCCAGCAGCTTAACCGGGGACATATACAATGAGCAGTTCTTC.

The V gene is TRBV6-5, the J gene TRBJ1-2; D unclear. The CDR3 has 15 amino acids. The germline V gene encodes CDR1 MNHEY and CDR2 SVGAGI. V was shortened by 3 bases and J by 7 bases, with 18 bases between the two germline ends. DNA for the CDR3: TGTGCCAGCAGTTATAGAATGGTCCCTCCGCCTGGCTACACCTTC. It is translated as CASSYRMVPPPGYTF.

In its sample, this clonotype ranks as medium-sized. The J gene is TRBJ2-7, the V gene TRBV6-6; D may correspond to TRBD1 or TRBD2 (5 bases each). Germline assignment: CDR1 MNHNY and CDR2 SVGAGI (reference sequence). Trimming shortened V by 1 base and J by 4 bases, and 11 bases separated the two germline ends. This CDR3 comprises 14 residues. CDR3 residues: CASSYWEGEYEQYF. The CDR3 bases are TGTGCCAGCAGTTACTGGGAAGGGGAGTACGAGCAGTACTTC.

J is TRBJ1-2 and V is TRBV7-9; D is unresolved. V lost 1 base and J 1 base, leaving 7 bases between the germline ends. Germline-derived CDR1 and CDR2 are SEHNR and FQNEAQ (reference sequence). This CDR3 has 14 amino acids. The CDR3 spells CASSLEPDNYGYTF. CDR3 bases: TGTGCCAGCAGCTTAGAACCAGATAACTATGGCTACACCTTC.

In its sample, this clonotype ranks as medium-sized. The genes are TRBV15 and TRBJ1-3; 8 nucleotides match TRBD1. The ends lost 4 bases at V and 4 bases at J; junction bases unmatched: 9. The CDR3 spans 16 residues. CDR1 and CDR2 (germline): LNHNV, YYDKDF (reference sequence). CDR3 in DNA: TGTGCCACCAGCACAAACCAGGGGGCAAGAGGAAACACCATATATTTT. It specifies CATSTNQGARGNTIYF.

This clonotype appeared many times. The chain recombines TRBV30 with TRBJ1-1; 7 bases are shared with TRBD1. CDR1 is GTSNPN and CDR2 is SVGIG in the germline V gene (reference sequence). CDR3 size: 13 residues. V was pared by 2 bases and J by 5 bases, with 5 bases of the junction left unmatched. Written as DNA, the CDR3 is TGTGCCTGGAGTACAGGGGTGCAAACTGAAGCTTTCTTT. Translated: CAWSTGVQTEAFF.

This clonotype rates as medium-sized. The rearrangement uses TRBV29-1 and TRBJ1-2; a possible D gene is TRBD1 (5 bases). CDR3 length equals 13 residues. Germline CDR1 and CDR2: SQVTM and ANQGSEA. V lost 3 bases and J lost 10, with 18 bases in between. CDR3 nucleotides: TGCAGCGTTGAGCTTGGGACTATAGGGTCCTACACCTTC. Translated: CSVELGTIGSYTF.

This clonotype was counted ten times or more. The chain employs TRBV7-8 and TRBJ2-2, with D tentatively TRBD1 (5 bases). CDR3 length equals 16 residues. Germline values: CDR1 SGHVS, CDR2 FQNEAQ. The ends were cut back, 5 bases at V and 3 bases at J, with 16 bases in the middle. Written as DNA, the CDR3 is TGTGCCAGCAGCGGCCAGGGAAAAACTTACACCGGGGAGCTGTTTTTT. This codes for CASSGQGKTYTGELFF.